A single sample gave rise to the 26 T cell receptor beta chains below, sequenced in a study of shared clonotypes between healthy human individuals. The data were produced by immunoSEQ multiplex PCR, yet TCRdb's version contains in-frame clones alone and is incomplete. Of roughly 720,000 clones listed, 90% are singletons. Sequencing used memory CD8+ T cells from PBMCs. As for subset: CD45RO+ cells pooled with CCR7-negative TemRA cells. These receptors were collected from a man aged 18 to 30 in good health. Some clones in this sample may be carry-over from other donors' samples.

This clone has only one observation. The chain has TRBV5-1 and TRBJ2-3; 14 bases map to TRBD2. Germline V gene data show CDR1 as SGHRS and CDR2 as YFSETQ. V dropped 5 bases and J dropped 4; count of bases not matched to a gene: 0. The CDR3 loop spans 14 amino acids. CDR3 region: CASRTSGRADTQYF. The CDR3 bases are TGCGCCAGCAGGACTAGCGGGAGGGCAGATACGCAGTATTTT.

CDR3 in amino acids: CATSRDRGVGGNTGELFF. The DNA for the CDR3 is TGTGCCACCAGCAGAGATCGAGGGGTCGGCGGGAACACCGGGGAGCTGTTTTTT. This chain connects TRBV15 to TRBJ2-2; either TRBD1 or TRBD2 may fit D (5 bases each). Trimming pared 0 bases from V and 1 base from J, leaving 15 bases between. This CDR3 is 18 amino acids long. Germline V lookup: CDR1 LNHNV, CDR2 YYDKDF (reference sequence).

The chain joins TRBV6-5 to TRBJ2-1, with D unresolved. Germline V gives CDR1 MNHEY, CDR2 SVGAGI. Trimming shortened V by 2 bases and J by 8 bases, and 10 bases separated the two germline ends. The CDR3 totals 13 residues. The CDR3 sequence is CASSYHFADEQFF. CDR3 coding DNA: TGTGCCAGCAGTTACCACTTTGCGGATGAGCAGTTCTTC.

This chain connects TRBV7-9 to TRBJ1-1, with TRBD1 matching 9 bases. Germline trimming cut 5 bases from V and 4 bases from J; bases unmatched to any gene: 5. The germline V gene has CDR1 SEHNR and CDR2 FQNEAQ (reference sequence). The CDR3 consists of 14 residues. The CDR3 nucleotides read TGTGCCAGCAGCCTGGGGACAGGGCCCACTGAAGCTTTCTTT. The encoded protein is CASSLGTGPTEAFF.

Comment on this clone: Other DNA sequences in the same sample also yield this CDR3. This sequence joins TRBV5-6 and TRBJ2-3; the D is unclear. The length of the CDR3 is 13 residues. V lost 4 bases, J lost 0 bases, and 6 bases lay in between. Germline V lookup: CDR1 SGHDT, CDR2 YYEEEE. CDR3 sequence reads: CASSPGSTDTQYF. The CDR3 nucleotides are TGTGCCAGCAGCCCCGGTAGCACAGATACGCAGTATTTT.

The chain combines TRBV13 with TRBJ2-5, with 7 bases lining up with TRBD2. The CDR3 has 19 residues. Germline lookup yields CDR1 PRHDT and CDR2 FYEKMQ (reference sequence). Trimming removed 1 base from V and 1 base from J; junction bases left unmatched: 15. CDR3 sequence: CASSLESYMASGLQETQYF. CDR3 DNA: TGTGCCAGCAGCTTAGAGTCGTATATGGCTAGCGGACTCCAAGAGACCCAGTACTTC.

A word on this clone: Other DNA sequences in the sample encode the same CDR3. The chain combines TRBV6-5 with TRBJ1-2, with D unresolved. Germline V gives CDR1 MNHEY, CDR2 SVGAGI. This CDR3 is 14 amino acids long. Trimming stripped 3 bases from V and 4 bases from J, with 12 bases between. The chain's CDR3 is CASSYSEGVYGYTF. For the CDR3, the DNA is TGTGCCAGCAGTTATTCGGAGGGAGTCTATGGCTACACCTTC.

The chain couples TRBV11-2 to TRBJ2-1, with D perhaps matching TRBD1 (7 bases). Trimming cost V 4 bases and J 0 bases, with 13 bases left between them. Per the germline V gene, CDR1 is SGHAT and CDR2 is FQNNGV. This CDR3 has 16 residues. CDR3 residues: CASSSRGTDSYNEQFF. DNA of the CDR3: TGTGCCAGCAGCTCCCGCGGGACAGACTCCTACAATGAGCAGTTCTTC.

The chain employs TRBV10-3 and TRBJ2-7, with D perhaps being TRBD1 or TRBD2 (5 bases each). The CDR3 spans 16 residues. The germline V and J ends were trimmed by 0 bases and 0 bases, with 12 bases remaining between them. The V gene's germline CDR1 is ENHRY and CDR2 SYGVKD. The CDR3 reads CAISESLRGSSYEQYF. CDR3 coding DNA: TGTGCCATCAGTGAGTCTTTACGGGGCAGCTCCTACGAGCAGTACTTC.

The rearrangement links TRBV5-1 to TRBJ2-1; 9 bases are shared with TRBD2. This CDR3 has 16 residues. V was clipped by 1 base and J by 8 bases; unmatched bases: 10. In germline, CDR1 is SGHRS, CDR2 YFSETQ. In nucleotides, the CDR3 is TGCGCCAGCAGCTTGATCGTAGCGGGAGCTAGATATGAGCAGTTCTTC. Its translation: CASSLIVAGARYEQFF. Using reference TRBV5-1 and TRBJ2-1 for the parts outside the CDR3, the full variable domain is KAGVTQTPRYLIKTRGQQVTLSCSPISGHRSVSWYQQTPGQGLQFLFEYFSETQRNKGNFPGRFSGRQFSNSRSEMNVSTLELGDSALYLCASSLIVAGARYEQFFGPGTRLTVL.

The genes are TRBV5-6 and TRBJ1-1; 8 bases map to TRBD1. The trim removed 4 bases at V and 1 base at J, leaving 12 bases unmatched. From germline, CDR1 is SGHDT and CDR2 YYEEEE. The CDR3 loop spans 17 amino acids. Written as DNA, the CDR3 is TGTGCCAGCAGCCGTCGGACAGGGCCTCCCTCGAACACTGAAGCTTTCTTT. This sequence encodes CASSRRTGPPSNTEAFF.

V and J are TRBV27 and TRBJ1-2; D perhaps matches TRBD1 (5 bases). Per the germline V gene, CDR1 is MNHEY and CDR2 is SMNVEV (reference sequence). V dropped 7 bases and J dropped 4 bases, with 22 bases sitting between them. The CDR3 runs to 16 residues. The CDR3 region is CASTITAGVDSYGYTF. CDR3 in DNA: TGTGCCAGCACCATCACAGCGGGGGTGGATAGCTATGGCTACACCTTC.

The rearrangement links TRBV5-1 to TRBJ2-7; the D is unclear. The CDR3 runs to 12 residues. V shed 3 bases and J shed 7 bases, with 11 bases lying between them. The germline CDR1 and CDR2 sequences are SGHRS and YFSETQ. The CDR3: CASSWGLEEQYF. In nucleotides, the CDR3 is TGCGCCAGCAGCTGGGGTCTGGAGGAGCAGTACTTC.

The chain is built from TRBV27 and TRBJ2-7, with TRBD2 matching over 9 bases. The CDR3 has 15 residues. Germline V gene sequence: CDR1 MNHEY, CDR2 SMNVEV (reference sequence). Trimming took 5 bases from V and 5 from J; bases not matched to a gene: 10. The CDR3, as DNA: TGTGCCAGCAGTCCCCACCTAGCGGGGAGGAACGAGCAGTACTTC. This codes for CASSPHLAGRNEQYF.

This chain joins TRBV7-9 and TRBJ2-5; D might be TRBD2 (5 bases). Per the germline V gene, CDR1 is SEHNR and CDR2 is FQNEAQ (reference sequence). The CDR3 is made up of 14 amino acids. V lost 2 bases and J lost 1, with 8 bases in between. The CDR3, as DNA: TGTGCCAGCAGCTTAAGTAGCGTCCAAGAGACCCAGTACTTC. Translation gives CASSLSSVQETQYF.

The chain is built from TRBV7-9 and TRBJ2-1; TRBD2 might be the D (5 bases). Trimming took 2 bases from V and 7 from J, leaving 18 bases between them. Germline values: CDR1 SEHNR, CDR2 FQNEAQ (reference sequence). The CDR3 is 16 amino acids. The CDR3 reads CASSLSPRSGENEQFF. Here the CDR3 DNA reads TGTGCCAGCAGCTTATCACCGAGGAGCGGAGAAAATGAGCAGTTCTTC. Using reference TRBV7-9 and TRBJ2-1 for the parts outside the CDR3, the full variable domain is DTGVSQNPRHKITKRGQNVTFRCDPISEHNRLYWYRQTLGQGPEFLTYFQNEAQLEKSRLLSDRFSAERPKGSFSTLEIQRTEQGDSAMYLCASSLSPRSGENEQFFGPGTRLTVL.

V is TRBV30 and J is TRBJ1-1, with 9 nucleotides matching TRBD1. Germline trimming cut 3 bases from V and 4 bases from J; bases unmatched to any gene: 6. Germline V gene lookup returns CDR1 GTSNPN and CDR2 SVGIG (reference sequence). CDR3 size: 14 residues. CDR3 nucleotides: TGTGCCTGGAGGGGGACAGGGAGGCTCACTGAAGCTTTCTTT. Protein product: CAWRGTGRLTEAFF.

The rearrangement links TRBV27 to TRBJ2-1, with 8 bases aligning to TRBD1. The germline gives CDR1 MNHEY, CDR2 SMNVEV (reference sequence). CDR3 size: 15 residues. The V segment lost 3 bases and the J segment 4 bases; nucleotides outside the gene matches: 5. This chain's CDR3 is CASSFWTGRYNEQFF. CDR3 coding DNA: TGTGCCAGCAGTTTTTGGACAGGGCGTTACAATGAGCAGTTCTTC.

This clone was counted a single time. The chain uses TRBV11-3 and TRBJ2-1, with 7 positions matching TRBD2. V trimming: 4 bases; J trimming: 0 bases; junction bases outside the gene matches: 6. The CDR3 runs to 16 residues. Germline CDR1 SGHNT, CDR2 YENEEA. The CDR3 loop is CASSSQRDPSYNEQFF. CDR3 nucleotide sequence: TGTGCCAGCAGCTCCCAGCGGGACCCCTCCTACAATGAGCAGTTCTTC.

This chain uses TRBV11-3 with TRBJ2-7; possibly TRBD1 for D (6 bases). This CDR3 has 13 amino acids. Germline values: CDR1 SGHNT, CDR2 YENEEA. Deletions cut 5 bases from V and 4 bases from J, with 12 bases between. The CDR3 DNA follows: TGTGCCAGCAGCCTCCAGGACAGTTACGAGCAGTACTTC. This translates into CASSLQDSYEQYF.

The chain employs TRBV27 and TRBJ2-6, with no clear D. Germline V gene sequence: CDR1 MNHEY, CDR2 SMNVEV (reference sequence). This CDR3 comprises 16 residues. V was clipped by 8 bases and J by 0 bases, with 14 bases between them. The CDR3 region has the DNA TGTGCCAGCTCCCTCGTTTGGGTCTCTGGGGCCAACGTCCTGACTTTC. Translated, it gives CASSLVWVSGANVLTF.

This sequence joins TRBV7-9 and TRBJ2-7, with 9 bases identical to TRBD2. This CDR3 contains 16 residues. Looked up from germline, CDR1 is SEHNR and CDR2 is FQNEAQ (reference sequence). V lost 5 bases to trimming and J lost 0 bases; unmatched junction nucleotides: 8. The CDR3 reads CASSPISSGSSYEQYF. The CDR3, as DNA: TGTGCCAGCAGCCCCATTAGTAGCGGGAGCTCCTACGAGCAGTACTTC.

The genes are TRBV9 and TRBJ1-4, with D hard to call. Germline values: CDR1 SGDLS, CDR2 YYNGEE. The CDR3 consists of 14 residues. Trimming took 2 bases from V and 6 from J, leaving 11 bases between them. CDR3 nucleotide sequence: TGTGCCAGCAGCGTCAGCGGTACGGATGAAAAACTGTTTTTT. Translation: CASSVSGTDEKLFF.

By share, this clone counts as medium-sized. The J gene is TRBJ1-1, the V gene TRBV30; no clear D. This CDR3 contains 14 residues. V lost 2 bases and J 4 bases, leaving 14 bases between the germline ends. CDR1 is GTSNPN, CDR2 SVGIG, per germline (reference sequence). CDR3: CAWSPHPGITEAFF. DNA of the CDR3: TGTGCCTGGAGTCCGCACCCGGGCATCACTGAAGCTTTCTTT.

CDR3 bases: TGTGCCAGCACTCCCTCCGGGACAGGCACCTACGAGCAGTACTTC. It codes for CASTPSGTGTYEQYF. J is TRBJ2-7 and V is TRBV7-9; 8 bases line up with TRBD1. Trimming at V came to 7 bases and at J to 2 bases, leaving 10 bases not matched to a gene. CDR3 length: 15 residues. CDR1 and CDR2 (germline): SEHNR, FQNEAQ (reference sequence).

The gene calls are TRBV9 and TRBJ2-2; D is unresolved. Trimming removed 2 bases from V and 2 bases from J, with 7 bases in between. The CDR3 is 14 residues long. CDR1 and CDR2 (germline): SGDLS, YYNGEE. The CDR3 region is CASSVNSNTGELFF. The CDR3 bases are TGTGCCAGCAGCGTTAACAGTAACACCGGGGAGCTGTTTTTT.